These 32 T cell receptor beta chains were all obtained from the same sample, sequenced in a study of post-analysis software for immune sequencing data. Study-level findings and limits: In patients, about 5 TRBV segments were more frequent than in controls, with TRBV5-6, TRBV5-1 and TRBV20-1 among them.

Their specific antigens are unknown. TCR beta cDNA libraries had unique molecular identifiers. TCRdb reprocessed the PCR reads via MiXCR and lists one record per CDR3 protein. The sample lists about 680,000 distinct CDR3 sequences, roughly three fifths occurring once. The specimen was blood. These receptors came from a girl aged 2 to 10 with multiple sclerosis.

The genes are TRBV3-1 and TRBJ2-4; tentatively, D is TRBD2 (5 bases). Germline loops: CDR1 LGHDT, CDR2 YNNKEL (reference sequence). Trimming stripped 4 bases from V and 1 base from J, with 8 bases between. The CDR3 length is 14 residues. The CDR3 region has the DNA TGTGCCAGCAGCCGGGGAGAGGCCAAAAACATTCAGTACTTC. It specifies CASSRGEAKNIQYF.

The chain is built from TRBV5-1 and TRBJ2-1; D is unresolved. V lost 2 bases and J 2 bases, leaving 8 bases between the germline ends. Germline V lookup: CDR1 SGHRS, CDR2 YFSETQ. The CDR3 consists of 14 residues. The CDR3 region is CASSFIEAYNEQFF. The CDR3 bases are TGCGCCAGCAGCTTCATCGAAGCCTACAATGAGCAGTTCTTC. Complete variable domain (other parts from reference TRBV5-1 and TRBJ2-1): KAGVTQTPRYLIKTRGQQVTLSCSPISGHRSVSWYQQTPGQGLQFLFEYFSETQRNKGNFPGRFSGRQFSNSRSEMNVSTLELGDSALYLCASSFIEAYNEQFFGPGTRLTVL.

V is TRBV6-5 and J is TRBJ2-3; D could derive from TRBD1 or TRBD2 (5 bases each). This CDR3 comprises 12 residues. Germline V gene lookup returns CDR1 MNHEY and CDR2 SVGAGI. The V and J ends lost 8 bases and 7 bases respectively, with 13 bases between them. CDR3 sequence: CASRGPLNTQYF. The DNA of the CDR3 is TGTGCCAGCCGGGGCCCTCTGAATACGCAGTATTTT.

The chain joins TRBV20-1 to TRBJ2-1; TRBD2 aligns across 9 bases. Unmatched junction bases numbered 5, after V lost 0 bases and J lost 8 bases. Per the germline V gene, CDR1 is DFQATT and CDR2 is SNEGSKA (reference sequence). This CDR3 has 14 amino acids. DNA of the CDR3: TGCAGTGCTAGAGATCGGCGGGAGGGCTATGAGCAGTTCTTC. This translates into CSARDRREGYEQFF.

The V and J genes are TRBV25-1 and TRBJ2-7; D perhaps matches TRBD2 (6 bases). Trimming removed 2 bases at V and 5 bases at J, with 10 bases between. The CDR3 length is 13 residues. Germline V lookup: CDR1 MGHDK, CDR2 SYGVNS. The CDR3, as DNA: TGTGCCAGCAGTGAAGGAGGGCACGACGAGCAGTACTTC. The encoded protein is CASSEGGHDEQYF.

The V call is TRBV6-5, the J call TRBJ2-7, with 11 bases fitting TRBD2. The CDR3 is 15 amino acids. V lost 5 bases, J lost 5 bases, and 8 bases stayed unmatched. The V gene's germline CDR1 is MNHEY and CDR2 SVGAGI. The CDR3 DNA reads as TGTGCCAGCAGTAAATTTAGCGGGAGGGGTAACGAGCAGTACTTC. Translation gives CASSKFSGRGNEQYF.

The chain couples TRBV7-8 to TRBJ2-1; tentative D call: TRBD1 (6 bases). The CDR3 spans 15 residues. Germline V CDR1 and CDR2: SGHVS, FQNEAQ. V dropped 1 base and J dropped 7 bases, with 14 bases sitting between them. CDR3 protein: CASSLEVGHYNEQFF. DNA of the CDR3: TGTGCCAGCAGCTTAGAGGTGGGACACTATAATGAGCAGTTCTTC.

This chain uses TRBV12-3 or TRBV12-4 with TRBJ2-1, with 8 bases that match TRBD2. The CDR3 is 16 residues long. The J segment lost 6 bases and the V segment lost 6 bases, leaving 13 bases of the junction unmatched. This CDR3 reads CASSPPDAGGSNEQFF. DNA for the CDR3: TGTGCCAGCAGCCCTCCGGATGCGGGGGGCTCCAATGAGCAGTTCTTC.

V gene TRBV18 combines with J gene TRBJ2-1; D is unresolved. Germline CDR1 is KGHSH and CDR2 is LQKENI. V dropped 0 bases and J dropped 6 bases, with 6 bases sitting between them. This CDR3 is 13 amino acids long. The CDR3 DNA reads TGTGCCAGCTCACCACCCACAGCCAATGAGCAGTTCTTC. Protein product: CASSPPTANEQFF.

This CDR3 reads CASSLSGPGELFF. DNA of the CDR3: TGTGCCAGCAGTTTGTCAGGGCCCGGGGAGCTGTTTTTT. V gene TRBV12-3 or TRBV12-4 combines with J gene TRBJ2-2; D may be TRBD1 (5 bases). The CDR3 covers 13 residues. V was cut by 3 bases and J by 6 bases, with 8 bases left in between.

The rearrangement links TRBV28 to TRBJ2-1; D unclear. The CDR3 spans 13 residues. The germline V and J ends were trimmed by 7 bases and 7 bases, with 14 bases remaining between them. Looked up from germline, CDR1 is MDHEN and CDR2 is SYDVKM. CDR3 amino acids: CASTDPNKNEQFF. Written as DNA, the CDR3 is TGTGCCAGCACTGACCCCAACAAAAATGAGCAGTTCTTC.

This CDR3 reads CASSLSVSGRGVNTEAFF. Here the CDR3 DNA reads TGCGCCAGCAGCTTGAGCGTCAGCGGAAGGGGGGTGAACACTGAAGCTTTCTTT. This sequence joins TRBV5-1 and TRBJ1-1, with a weak D call TRBD1 (6 bases). Trimming pared 1 base from V and 0 bases from J, leaving 19 bases between. Germline V gene sequence: CDR1 SGHRS, CDR2 YFSETQ. The CDR3 contains 18 residues.

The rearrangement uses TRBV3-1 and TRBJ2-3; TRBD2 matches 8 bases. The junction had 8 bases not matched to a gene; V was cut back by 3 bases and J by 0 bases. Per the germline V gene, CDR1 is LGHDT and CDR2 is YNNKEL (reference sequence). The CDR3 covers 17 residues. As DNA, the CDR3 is TGTGCCAGCAGCCACCCAATGACTAGCGCAAGCACAGATACGCAGTATTTT. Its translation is CASSHPMTSASTDTQYF.

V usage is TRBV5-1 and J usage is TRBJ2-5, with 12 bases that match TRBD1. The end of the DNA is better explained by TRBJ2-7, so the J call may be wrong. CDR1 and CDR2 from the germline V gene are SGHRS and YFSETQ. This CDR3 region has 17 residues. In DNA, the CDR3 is TGCGCCAGCAGCCCACTCTTTGACGGGACAGGGGGCCACGAGCAGTACTTC. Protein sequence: CASSPLFDGTGGHEQYF.

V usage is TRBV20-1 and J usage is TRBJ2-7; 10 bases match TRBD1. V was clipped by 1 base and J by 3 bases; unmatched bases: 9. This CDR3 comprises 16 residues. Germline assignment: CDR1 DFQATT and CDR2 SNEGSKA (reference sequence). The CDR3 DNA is TGCAGTGCTAGAGTAGTAAGGACAGGGGGTATCTACGAGCAGTACTTC. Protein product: CSARVVRTGGIYEQYF.

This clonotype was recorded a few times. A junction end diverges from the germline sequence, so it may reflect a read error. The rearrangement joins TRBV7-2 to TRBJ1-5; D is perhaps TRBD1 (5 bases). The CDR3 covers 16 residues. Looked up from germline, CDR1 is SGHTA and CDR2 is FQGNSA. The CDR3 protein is CAGSPGRRGSNQPQHF. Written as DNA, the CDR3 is TGTGCCGGCAGCCCTGGGCGGAGGGGAAGCAATCAGCCCCAGCATTTT.

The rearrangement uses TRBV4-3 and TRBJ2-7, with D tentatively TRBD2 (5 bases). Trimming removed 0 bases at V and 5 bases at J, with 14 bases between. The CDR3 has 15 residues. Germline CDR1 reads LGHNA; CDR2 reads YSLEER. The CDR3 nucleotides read TGCGCCAGCAGCCAAGATCGGGCAAGTAGCGACGAGCAGTACTTC. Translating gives CASSQDRASSDEQYF.

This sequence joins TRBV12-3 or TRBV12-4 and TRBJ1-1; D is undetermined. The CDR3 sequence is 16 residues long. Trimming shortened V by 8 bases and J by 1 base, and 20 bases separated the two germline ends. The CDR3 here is CASGWHGPGENTEAFF. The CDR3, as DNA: TGTGCCAGCGGTTGGCACGGACCAGGAGAGAACACTGAAGCTTTCTTT.

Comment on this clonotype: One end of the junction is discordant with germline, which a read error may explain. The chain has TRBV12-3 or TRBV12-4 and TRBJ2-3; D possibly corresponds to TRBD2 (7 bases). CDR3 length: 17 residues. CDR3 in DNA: TGTGCCAGCAGCCGACGGGGGGCCCTACCTAGCACAGATGCGCAGTATTTT. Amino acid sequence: CASSRRGALPSTDAQYF.

CDR3 region: CASSLDPDRGNGYTF. The CDR3 region has the DNA TGCGCCAGCAGCTTGGATCCGGACAGGGGGAATGGCTACACCTTC. This sequence joins TRBV5-1 and TRBJ1-2, with 10 bases fitting TRBD1. The CDR3 has 15 residues. The junction had 5 bases not matched to a gene; V was cut back by 0 bases and J by 6 bases. The germline V gene has CDR1 SGHRS and CDR2 YFSETQ.

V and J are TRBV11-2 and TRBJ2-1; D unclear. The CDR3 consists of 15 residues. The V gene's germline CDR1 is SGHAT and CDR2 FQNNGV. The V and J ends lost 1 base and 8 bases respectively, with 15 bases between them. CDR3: CASSLGLRVRDEQFF. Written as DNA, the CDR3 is TGTGCCAGCAGCTTAGGGCTCCGGGTTCGGGATGAGCAGTTCTTC.

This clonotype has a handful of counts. This chain's CDR3 is CASSREQSTDTQYF. In DNA, the CDR3 is TGTGCCAGCAGCAGAGAACAGAGCACAGATACGCAGTATTTT. J is TRBJ2-3 and V is TRBV5-5; D is uncertain. Per the germline V gene, CDR1 is SGHKS and CDR2 is YYEKEE (reference sequence). Trimming took off 4 bases at V and 0 bases at J, with 9 bases between the two ends. There are 14 residues in the CDR3.

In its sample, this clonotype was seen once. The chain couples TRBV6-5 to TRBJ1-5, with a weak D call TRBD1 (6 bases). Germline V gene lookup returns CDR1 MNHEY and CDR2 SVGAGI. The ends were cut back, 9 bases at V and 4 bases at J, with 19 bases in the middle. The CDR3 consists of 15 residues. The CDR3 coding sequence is TGTGCCAGTAGGCCTCTCTACAGGGAGAATCAGCCCCAGCATTTT. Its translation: CASRPLYRENQPQHF.

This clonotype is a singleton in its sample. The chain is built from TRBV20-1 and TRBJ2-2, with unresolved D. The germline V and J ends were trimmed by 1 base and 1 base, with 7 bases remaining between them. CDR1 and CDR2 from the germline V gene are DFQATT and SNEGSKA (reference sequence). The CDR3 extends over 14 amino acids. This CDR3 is CSARVGGNTGELFF. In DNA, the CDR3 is TGCAGTGCTAGAGTAGGTGGGAACACCGGGGAGCTGTTTTTT.

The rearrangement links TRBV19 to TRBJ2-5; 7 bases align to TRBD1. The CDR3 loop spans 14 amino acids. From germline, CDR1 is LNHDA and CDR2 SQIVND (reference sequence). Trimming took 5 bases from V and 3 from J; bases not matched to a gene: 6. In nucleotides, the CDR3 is TGTGCCAGTAGTTCGGGACAGTCAGAAGAGACCCAGTACTTC. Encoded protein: CASSSGQSEETQYF. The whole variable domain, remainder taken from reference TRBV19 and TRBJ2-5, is DGGITQSPKYLFRKEGQNVTLSCEQNLNHDAMYWYRQDPGQGLRLIYYSQIVNDFQKGDIAEGYSVSREKKESFPLTVTSAQKNPTAFYLCASSSGQSEETQYFGPGTRLLVL.

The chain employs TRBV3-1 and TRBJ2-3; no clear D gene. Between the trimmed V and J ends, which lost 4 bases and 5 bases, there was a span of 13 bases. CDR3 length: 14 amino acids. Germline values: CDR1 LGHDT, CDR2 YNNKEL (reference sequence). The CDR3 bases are TGTGCCAGCAGCCGACTCCTCGAGGAAGATACGCAGTATTTT. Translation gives CASSRLLEEDTQYF.

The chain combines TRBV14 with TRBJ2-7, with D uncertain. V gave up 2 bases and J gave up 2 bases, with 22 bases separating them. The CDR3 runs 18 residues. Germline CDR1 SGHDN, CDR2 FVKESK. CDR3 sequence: CASSQTWVGYGPPYEQYF. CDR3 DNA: TGTGCCAGCAGCCAAACTTGGGTAGGGTACGGGCCCCCCTACGAGCAGTACTTC.

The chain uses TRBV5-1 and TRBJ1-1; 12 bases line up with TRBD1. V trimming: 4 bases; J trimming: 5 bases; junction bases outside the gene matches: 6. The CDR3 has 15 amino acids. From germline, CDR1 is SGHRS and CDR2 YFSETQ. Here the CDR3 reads CASSGGQGASTEAFF. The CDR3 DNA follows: TGCGCCAGCAGCGGGGGACAGGGGGCAAGTACTGAAGCTTTCTTT.

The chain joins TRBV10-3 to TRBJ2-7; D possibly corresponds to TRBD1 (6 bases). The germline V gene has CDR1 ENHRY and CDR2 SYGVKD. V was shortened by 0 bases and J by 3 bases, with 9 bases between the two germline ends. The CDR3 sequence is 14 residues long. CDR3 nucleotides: TGTGCCATCAGTGAGTCTGGGACATTCTACGAGCAGTACTTC. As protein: CAISESGTFYEQYF.

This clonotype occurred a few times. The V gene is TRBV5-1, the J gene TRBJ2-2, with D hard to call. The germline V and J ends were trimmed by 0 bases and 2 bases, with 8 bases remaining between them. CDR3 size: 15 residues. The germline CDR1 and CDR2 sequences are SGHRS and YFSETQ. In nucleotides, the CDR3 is TGCGCCAGCAGCTTGGTTGGTTTCAACACCGGGGAGCTGTTTTTT. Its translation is CASSLVGFNTGELFF.

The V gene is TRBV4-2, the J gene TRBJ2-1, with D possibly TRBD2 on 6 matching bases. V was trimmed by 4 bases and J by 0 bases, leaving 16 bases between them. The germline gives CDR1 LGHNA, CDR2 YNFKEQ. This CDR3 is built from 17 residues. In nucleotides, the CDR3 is TGTGCCAGCAGCCCCTTCGATGGGGGGAGCTCCTACAATGAGCAGTTCTTC. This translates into CASSPFDGGSSYNEQFF.

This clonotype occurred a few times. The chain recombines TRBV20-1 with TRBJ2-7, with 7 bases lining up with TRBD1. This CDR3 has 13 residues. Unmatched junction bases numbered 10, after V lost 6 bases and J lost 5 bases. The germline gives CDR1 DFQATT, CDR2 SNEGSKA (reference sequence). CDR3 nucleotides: TGCAGTGCGGGTAGGGGACAGCAGGACGAGCAGTACTTC. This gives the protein CSAGRGQQDEQYF.